This T cell receptor beta chain stems from a study of long-term antiretroviral therapy in people with HIV. Notes on the study in general: Against controls, HIV repertoires showed narrower ranges of CDR3 length. For ART adherence, viral resistance and therapy changes, no data were available. After ART, diversity increased yet remained lower than transplant donor controls.

Note on this clone: No antigen is known for it.

At the survey level, the v3.0 immunoSEQ assay was run. Per-sample targets for sequencing were 40,000-50,000 T-cell genomes. Sequenced by immunoSEQ multiplex PCR; TCRdb stores in-frame clones only, minus some. The sample lists tens of thousands of clones, around 90% occurring once. The CDR3 has 13 amino acids. V was clipped by 6 bases and J by 1 base, with 9 bases between them. Germline loops: CDR1 MNHEY, CDR2 SMNVEV (reference sequence). The TCR was taken from a woman aged 40 to 50 with HIV. Source: unsorted PBMCs, taken about 5.3 years after starting antiretroviral therapy. The rearrangement uses TRBV27 and TRBJ1-1; D is ambiguous. The CDR3 nucleotides are TGTGCCAGCAGCCCTGGATGGAACACTGAAGCTTTCTTT. Translated: CASSPGWNTEAFF.